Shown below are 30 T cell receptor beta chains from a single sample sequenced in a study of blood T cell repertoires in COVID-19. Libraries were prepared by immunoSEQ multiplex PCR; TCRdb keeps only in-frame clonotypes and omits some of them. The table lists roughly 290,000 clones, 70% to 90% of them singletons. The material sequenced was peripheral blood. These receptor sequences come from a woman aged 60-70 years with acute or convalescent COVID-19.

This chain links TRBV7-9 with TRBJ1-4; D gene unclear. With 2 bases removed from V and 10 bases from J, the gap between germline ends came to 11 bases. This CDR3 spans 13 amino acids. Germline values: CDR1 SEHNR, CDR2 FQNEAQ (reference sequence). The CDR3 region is CASSLREGTKLFF. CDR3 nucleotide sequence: TGTGCCAGCAGCTTAAGGGAGGGAACAAAACTGTTTTTT.

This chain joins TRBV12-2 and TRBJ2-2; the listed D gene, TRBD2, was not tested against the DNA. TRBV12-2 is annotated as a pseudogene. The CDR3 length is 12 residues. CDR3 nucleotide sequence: TGTGCAAGTCGCCTGGGGAGCGGGGAGCTGTTTTTT. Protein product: CASRLGSGELFF.

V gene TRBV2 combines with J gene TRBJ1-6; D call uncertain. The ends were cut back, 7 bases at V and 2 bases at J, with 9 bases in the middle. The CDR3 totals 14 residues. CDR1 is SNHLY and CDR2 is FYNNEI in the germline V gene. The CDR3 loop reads CASMDGTYNSPLHF. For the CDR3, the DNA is TGTGCCAGCATGGACGGGACCTATAATTCACCCCTCCACTTT.

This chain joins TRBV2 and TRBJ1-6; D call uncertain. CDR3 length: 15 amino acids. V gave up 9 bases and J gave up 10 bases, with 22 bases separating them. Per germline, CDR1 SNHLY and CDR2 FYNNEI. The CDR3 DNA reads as TGTGCCAGTCGAAGCTGGGCAGGCCTCGGCTCACCCCTCCACTTT. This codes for CASRSWAGLGSPLHF. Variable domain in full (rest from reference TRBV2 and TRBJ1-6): EPEVTQTPSHQVTQMGQEVILRCVPISNHLYFYWYRQILGQKVEFLVSFYNNEISEKSEIFDDQFSVERPDGSNFTLKIRSTKLEDSAMYFCASRSWAGLGSPLHFGNGTRLTVT.

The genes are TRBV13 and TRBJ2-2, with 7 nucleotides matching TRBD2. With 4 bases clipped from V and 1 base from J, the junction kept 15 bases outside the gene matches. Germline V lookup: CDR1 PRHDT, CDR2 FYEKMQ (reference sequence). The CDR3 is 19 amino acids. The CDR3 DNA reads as TGTGCCAGCAGCTCGGGAGGCAGGCCAGGGTCCTGGAACACCGGGGAGCTGTTTTTT. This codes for CASSSGGRPGSWNTGELFF.

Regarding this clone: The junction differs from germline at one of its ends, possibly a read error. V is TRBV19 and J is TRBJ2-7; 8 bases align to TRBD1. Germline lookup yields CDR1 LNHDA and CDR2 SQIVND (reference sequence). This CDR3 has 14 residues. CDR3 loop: CASSMSQGAYGQYF. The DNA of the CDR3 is TGTGCCAGTAGTATGTCGCAGGGGGCCTACGGGCAGTACTTC.

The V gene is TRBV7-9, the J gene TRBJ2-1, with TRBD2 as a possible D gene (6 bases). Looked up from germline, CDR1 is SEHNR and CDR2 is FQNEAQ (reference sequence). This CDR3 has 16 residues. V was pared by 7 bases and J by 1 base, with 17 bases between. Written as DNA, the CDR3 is TGTGCCAGCATACTTGGGGGGTTTGAGTCCTACAATGAGCAGTTCTTC. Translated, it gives CASILGGFESYNEQFF.

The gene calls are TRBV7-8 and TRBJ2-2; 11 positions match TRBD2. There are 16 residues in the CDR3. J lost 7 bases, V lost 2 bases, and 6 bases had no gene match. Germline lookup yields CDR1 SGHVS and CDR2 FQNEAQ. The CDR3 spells CASSLRRLAGHGELFF. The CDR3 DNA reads TGTGCCAGCAGCTTACGACGACTAGCGGGACACGGGGAGCTGTTTTTT.

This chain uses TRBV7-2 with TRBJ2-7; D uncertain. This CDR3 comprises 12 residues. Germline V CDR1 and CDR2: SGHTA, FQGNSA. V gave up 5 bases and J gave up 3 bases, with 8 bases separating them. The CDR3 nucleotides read TGTGCCAGCAGCACCCCGGGCTACGAGCAGTACTTC. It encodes CASSTPGYEQYF.

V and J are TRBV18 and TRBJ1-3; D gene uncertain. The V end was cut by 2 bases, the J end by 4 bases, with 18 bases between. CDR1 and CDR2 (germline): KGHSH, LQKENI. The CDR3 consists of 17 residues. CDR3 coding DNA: TGTGCCAGCTCACCAACTTCGGCTGTCGTAGCGGGAAACACCATATATTTT. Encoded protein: CASSPTSAVVAGNTIYF. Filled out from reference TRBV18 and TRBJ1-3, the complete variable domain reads NAGVMQNPRHLVRRRGQEARLRCSPMKGHSHVYWYRQLPEEGLKFMVYLQKENIIDESGMPKERFSAEFPKEGPSILRIQQVVRGDSAAYFCASSPTSAVVAGNTIYFGEGSWLTVV.

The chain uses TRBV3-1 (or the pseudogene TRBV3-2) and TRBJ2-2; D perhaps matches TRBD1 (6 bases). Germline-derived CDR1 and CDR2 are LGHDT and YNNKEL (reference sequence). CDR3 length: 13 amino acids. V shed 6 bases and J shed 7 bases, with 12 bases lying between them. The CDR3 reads CASSQTGIGELFF. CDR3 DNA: TGTGCCAGCAGTCAAACAGGGATCGGGGAGCTGTTTTTT.

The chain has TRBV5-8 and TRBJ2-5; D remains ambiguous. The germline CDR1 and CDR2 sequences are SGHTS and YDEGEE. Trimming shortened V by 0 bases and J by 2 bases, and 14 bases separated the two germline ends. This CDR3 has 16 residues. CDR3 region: CASSLGSNRMQETQYF. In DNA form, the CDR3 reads TGTGCCAGCAGCTTGGGGTCCAACAGAATGCAAGAGACCCAGTACTTC. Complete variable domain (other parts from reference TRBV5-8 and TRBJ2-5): EAGVTQSPTHLIKTRGQQATLRCSPISGHTSVYWYQQALGLGLQFLLWYDEGEERNRGNFPPRFSGRQFPNYSSELNVNALELEDSALYLCASSLGSNRMQETQYFGPGTRLLVL.

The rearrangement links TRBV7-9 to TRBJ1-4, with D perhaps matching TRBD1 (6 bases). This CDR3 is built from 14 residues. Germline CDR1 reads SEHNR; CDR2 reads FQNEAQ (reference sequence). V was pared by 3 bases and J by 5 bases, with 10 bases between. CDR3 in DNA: TGTGCCAGCAGCTTTAACAGGGCAAATGAAAAACTGTTTTTT. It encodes CASSFNRANEKLFF.

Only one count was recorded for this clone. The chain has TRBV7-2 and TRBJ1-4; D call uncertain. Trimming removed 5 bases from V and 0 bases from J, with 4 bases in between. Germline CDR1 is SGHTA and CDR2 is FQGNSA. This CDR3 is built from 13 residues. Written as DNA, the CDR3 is TGTGCCAGCAGCCGGTCAACTAATGAAAAACTGTTTTTT. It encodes CASSRSTNEKLFF.

The CDR3 is CASSDSPLGAGGNYGYTF. The CDR3 DNA sequence: TGTGCCAGCAGTGACTCGCCGTTGGGGGCAGGGGGAAACTATGGCTACACCTTC. V gene TRBV6-4 combines with J gene TRBJ1-2; 7 nucleotides align to TRBD1. The CDR3 loop spans 18 amino acids. The V segment lost 0 bases and the J segment 2 bases; nucleotides outside the gene matches: 12. Per germline, CDR1 MRHNA and CDR2 SNTAGT.

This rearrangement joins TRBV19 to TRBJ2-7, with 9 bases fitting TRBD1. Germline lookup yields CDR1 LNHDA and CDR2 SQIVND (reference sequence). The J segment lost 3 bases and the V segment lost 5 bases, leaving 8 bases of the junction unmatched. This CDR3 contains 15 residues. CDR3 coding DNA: TGTGCCAGTAGTGTCCCGGGACAGGGCCACTACGAGCAGTACTTC. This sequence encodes CASSVPGQGHYEQYF.

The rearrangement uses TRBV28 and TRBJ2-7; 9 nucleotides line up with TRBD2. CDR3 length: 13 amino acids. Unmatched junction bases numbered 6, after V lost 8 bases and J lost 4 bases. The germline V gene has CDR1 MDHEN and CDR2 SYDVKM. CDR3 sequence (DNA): TGTGCCAGCTCCAGGGCGGGAGGGTACGAGCAGTACTTC. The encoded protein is CASSRAGGYEQYF.

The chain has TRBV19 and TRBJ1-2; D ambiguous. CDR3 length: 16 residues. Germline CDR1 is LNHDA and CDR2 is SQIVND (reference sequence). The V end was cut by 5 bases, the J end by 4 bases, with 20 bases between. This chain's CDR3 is CASSSHGGILVYGYTF. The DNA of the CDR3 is TGTGCCAGTAGTTCCCACGGCGGGATCCTAGTCTATGGCTACACCTTC.

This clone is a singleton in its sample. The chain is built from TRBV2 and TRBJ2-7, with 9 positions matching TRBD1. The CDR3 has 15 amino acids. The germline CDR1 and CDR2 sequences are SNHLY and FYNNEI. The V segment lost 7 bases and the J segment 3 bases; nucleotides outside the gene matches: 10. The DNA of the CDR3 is TGTGCCAGCACTCACGGGACAGGGAGTAACTACGAGCAGTACTTC. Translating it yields CASTHGTGSNYEQYF.

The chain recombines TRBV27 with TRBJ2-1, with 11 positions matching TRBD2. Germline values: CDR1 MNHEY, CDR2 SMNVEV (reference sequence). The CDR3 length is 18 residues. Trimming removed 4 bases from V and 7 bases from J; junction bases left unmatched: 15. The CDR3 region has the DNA TGTGCCAGCAGTTCAACCCGGATAGCGGGAGGGCCGAATAATGAGCAGTTCTTC. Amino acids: CASSSTRIAGGPNNEQFF.

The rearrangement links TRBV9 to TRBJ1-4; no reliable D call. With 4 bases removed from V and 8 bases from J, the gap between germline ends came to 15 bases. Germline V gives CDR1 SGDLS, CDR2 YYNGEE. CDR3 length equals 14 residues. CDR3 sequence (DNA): TGTGCCAGCAGCATCACTCCCCTGAGAGAAAAACTGTTTTTT. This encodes CASSITPLREKLFF.

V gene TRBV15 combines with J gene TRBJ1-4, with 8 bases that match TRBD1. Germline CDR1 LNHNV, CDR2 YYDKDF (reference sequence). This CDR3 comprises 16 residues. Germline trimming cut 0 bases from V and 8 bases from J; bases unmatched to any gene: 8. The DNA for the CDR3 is TGTGCCACCAGCAGAGATAGGACAGGGAGCCTCGAAAAACTGTTTTTT. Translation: CATSRDRTGSLEKLFF.

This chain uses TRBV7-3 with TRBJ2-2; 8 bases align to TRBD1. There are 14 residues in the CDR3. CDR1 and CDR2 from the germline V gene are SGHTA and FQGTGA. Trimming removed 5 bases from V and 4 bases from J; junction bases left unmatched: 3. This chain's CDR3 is CASSTTGATGELFF. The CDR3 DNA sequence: TGTGCCAGCAGCACGACAGGGGCCACCGGGGAGCTGTTTTTT. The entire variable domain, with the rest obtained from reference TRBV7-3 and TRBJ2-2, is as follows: GAGVSQTPSNKVTEKGKYVELRCDPISGHTALYWYRQSLGQGPEFLIYFQGTGAADDSGLPNDRFFAVRPEGSVSTLKIQRTERGDSAVYLCASSTTGATGELFFGEGSRLTVL.

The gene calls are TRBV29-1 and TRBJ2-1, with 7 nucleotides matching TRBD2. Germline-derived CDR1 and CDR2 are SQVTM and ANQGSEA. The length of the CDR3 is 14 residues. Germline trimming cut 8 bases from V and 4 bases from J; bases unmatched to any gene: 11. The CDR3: CSSFGGGLYNEQFF. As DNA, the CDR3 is TGCAGCTCTTTTGGCGGGGGACTTTACAATGAGCAGTTCTTC.

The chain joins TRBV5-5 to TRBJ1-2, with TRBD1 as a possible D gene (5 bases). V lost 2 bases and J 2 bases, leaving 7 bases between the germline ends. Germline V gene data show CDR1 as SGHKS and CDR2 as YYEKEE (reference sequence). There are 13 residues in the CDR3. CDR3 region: CASSFPGNYGYTF. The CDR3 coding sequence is TGTGCCAGCAGCTTCCCAGGGAACTATGGCTACACCTTC.

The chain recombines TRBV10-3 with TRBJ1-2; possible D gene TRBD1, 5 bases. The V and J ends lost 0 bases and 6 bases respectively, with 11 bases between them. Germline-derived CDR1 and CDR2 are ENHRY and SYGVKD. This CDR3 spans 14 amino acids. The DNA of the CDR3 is TGTGCCATCAGTGAGTCGGGGCGGAGGGATGGCTACACCTTC. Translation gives CAISESGRRDGYTF.

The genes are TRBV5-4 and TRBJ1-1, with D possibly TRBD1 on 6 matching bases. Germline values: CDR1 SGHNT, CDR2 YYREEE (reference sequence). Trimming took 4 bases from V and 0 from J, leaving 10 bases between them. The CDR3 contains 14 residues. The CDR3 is CASSIQGMNTEAFF. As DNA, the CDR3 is TGTGCCAGCAGCATACAGGGTATGAACACTGAAGCTTTCTTT. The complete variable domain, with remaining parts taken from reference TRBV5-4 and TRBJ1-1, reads ETGVTQSPTHLIKTRGQQVTLRCSSQSGHNTVSWYQQALGQGPQFIFQYYREEENGRGNFPPRFSGLQFPNYSSELNVNALELDDSALYLCASSIQGMNTEAFFGQGTRLTVV.

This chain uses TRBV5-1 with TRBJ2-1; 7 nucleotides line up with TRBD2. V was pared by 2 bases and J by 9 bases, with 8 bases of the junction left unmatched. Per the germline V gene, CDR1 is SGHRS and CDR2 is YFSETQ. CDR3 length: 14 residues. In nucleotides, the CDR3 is TGCGCCAGCAGCTTCTCGGGAGGTGTCACTGAGCAGTTCTTC. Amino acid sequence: CASSFSGGVTEQFF.

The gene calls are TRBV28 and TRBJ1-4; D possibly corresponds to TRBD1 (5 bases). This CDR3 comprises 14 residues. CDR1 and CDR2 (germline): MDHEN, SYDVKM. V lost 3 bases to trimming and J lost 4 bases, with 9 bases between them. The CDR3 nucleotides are TGTGCCAGCAGTTTCCCTCAGGGTAATGAAAAACTGTTTTTT. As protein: CASSFPQGNEKLFF.

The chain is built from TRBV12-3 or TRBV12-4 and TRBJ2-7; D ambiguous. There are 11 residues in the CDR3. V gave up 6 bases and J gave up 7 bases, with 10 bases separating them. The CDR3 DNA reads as TGTGCCAGCAGCCTCGGCGGAGAGCAGTACTTC. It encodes CASSLGGEQYF.